This T cell receptor (beta chain) was sequenced during a study of regulatory T cells in long-lasting Graves disease. The study, taken as a whole, reports: More public clonotypes were shared by persistent patients (2,741) than by new patients (about 970). Exclusively peripheral blood, rather than thyroid tissue, was studied.

This clonotype was recorded at least ten times. Its antigen is not known. The CDR3 has 17 amino acids. V was shortened by 5 bases and J by 1 base, with 18 bases between the two germline ends. CDR1 is MDHEN and CDR2 is SYDVKM in the germline V gene. As to time point: persistent/refractory GD, antithyroid drugs over 5 years with positive TRAb. From PBMCs, RNA was extracted and then used to make the TCR library. Construction of the TCR beta libraries employed iRepertoire HTBI primers in conjunction with Arm-PCR of CDR3 regions. TCRdb reprocessed the multiplex PCR reads via MiXCR and lists one record per CDR3 protein. The repertoire includes around 460,000 distinct CDR3 sequences, 20% to 25% of them detected once, and around 12% sits in the top ten.

The chain has TRBV28 and TRBJ1-5; D is perhaps TRBD1 (6 bases). This TCR came from a female donor with Graves disease. Material: peripheral blood mononuclear cells (PBMCs), obtained when the disease was refractory, from a patient treated with antithyroid drugs. The DNA for the CDR3 is TGTGCCAGCAGTCCTCATACAGGGCTCTCCAGCAATCAGCCCCAGCATTTT. Translating it yields CASSPHTGLSSNQPQHF.